Listed below are T cell receptor beta chains from one sample, sequenced in a study of T cells in Graves' hyperthyroidism and ophthalmopathy. TCRdb re-called the multiplex PCR reads through MiXCR, storing one row per CDR3 protein. The data show about 380,000 distinct CDR3 sequences, with 14% seen just once and about 11% held by the top ten. Sequencing was carried out using blood. These TCRs come from a woman aged 55-70 years with Graves' hyperthyroidism. The CDR3 runs from the conserved cysteine through the conserved F or W. A D gene is named only where the DNA matches it firmly. Not every row has a clone size; where given, it reads once, few, many or a size class.

d_gene	abundance	v_gene	j_gene	CDR3aa	CDR3nt
-	many	TRBV18	TRBJ1-5	CASSPTGLNQPQHF	TGTGCCAGCTCACCAACAGGTCTCAATCAGCCCCAGCATTTT
-	-	TRBV15	TRBJ1-2	CATSPDRNYGYTF	TGTGCCACCAGCCCCGACAGGAACTATGGCTACACCTTC
-	many	TRBV18	TRBJ1-1	CASTMPGDVTEAFF	TGTGCCAGCACAATGCCAGGGGACGTCACTGAAGCTTTCTTT
-	-	TRBV19	TRBJ2-7	CASSVRTSYEQYF	TGTGCCAGTAGTGTGCGGACCTCCTACGAGCAGTACTTC
TRBD2	once	TRBV7-2	TRBJ2-3	CASSFVAGGKDTQYF	TGTGCCAGCAGCTTTGTGGCGGGAGGTAAAGATACGCAGTATTTT
TRBD2	-	TRBV18	TRBJ2-3	CASSPNSGRGDTQYF	TGTGCCAGCTCACCGAATAGCGGGAGGGGAGATACGCAGTATTTT
TRBD1	many	TRBV2	TRBJ1-5	CASSESGTGMGWGDQPQHF	TGTGCCAGCAGTGAAAGTGGGACAGGGATGGGCTGGGGCGATCAGCCCCAGCATTTT
-	few	TRBV7-3	TRBJ2-1	CASSLDSGGEQFF	TGTGCCAGCAGCCTCGATTCCGGGGGTGAGCAGTTCTTC
TRBD2	many	TRBV12-3/TRBV12-4	TRBJ2-1	CASSRTSGYNEQFF	TGTGCCAGCAGTCGGACTAGCGGCTACAATGAGCAGTTCTTC
-	many	TRBV7-3	TRBJ2-2	CASSLRLSGELFF	TGTGCCAGCAGCTTAAGGCTATCCGGGGAGCTGTTTTTT
-	many	TRBV20-1	TRBJ2-7	CSARDLQGYSYEQYF	TGCAGTGCTAGAGATCTTCAGGGATACTCCTACGAGCAGTACTTC
TRBD1	many	TRBV10-3	TRBJ2-7	CAIRMGQGNGEQYF	TGTGCCATCAGAATGGGACAGGGGAACGGCGAGCAGTACTTC
TRBD1	few	TRBV4-1	TRBJ1-5	CASSRPPDRDGHQPQHF	TGCGCCAGCAGCCGGCCCCCGGACAGGGACGGTCATCAGCCCCAGCATTTT
-	many	TRBV12-3/TRBV12-4	TRBJ1-1	CASSPPWVRVENTEAFF	TGTGCCAGCAGTCCCCCCTGGGTGAGGGTAGAGAACACTGAAGCTTTCTTT
-	-	TRBV29-1	TRBJ2-7	CSVAYFNEQYF	TGCAGCGTTGCTTATTTCAACGAGCAGTACTTC
TRBD2	-	TRBV12-3/TRBV12-4	TRBJ2-7	CASSSAQGLAGVEQYF	TGTGCCAGCAGCTCGGCTCAAGGACTAGCGGGAGTTGAGCAGTACTTC
TRBD2	-	TRBV7-3	TRBJ2-1	CASSQTSGRLFF	TGTGCCAGCAGCCAGACTAGCGGGAGACTGTTCTTC
TRBD2	many	TRBV28	TRBJ2-1	CASILGGTSGRSEQFF	TGTGCCAGCATTCTAGGGGGGACTAGCGGGAGGAGTGAGCAGTTCTTC
-	many	TRBV7-2	TRBJ2-2	CASSLNRVVTGELFF	TGTGCCAGCAGCTTAAACAGGGTGGTCACCGGGGAGCTGTTTTTT
-	-	TRBV6-1	TRBJ1-6	CASRQGRDSPLHF	TGTGCCAGCAGACAGGGACGGGATTCACCCCTCCACTTT
-	many	TRBV7-3	TRBJ2-1	CASSRGVQNEQFF	TGTGCCAGCAGCCGTGGTGTACAGAATGAGCAGTTCTTC
-	-	TRBV5-1	TRBJ2-5	CASSLAEGSTQYF	TGCGCCAGCAGCTTGGCCGAGGGGTCGACCCAGTACTTC
-	many	TRBV20-1	TRBJ2-1	CSARMTVPVEQFF	TGCAGTGCTAGGATGACTGTTCCCGTTGAGCAGTTCTTC
TRBD1	-	TRBV30	TRBJ1-2	CAWKGQGASGYTF	TGTGCCTGGAAGGGACAGGGGGCAAGCGGCTACACCTTC
TRBD1	many	TRBV11-2	TRBJ2-3	CASSSGQGDTQYF	TGTGCCAGCAGCTCCGGACAGGGAGATACGCAGTATTTT
TRBD2	many	TRBV20-1	TRBJ2-7	CSARDPLTSGRSYEQYF	TGCAGTGCTAGAGATCCCCTGACTAGCGGGCGGTCCTACGAGCAGTACTTC
-	-	TRBV7-3	TRBJ2-2	CASSLISSGELFF	TGTGCCAGCAGCTTAATATCTTCCGGGGAGCTGTTTTTT
-	-	TRBV6-5	TRBJ2-1	CASSTRQPRNEQFF	TGTGCCAGCAGTACCCGACAGCCACGGAATGAGCAGTTCTTC
TRBD1	many	TRBV30	TRBJ2-5	CAWNRDRARETQYF	TGTGCCTGGAACCGGGACAGGGCTAGAGAGACCCAGTACTTC
-	few	TRBV2	TRBJ2-1	CATRTDASFSYNEQFF	TGTGCCACCCGCACTGACGCGTCTTTCTCCTACAATGAGCAGTTCTTC
TRBD1	many	TRBV30	TRBJ1-5	CAWRGDSWNQPQHF	TGTGCCTGGCGGGGGGACAGTTGGAATCAGCCCCAGCATTTT
-	-	TRBV27	TRBJ2-6	CASSPGLRSGANVLTF	TGTGCCAGCAGCCCTGGCTTACGCTCTGGGGCCAACGTCCTGACTTTC
-	-	TRBV7-9	TRBJ1-6	CASSFQGRDSPLHF	TGTGCCAGCAGCTTCCAGGGAAGGGATTCACCCCTCCACTTT
-	many	TRBV7-9	TRBJ1-2	CASSPMASQANYGYTF	TGTGCCAGCAGCCCAATGGCGTCACAAGCTAACTATGGCTACACCTTC
TRBD1	few	TRBV5-4	TRBJ2-7	CASSFGGTAAYEQYF	TGTGCCAGCAGCTTTGGTGGGACAGCGGCCTACGAGCAGTACTTC
TRBD2	-	TRBV19	TRBJ2-5	CASSPGLGPETQYF	TGTGCCAGTAGTCCGGGACTAGGCCCCGAGACCCAGTACTTC
TRBD1	many	TRBV3-1	TRBJ2-7	CASSPPDRAGEQYF	TGTGCCAGCAGCCCGCCAGACAGGGCAGGGGAGCAGTACTTC
-	many	TRBV29-1	TRBJ1-2	CSVGFVSLTGHRYGYTF	TGCAGCGTTGGTTTCGTCTCGCTGACAGGTCACCGCTATGGCTACACCTTC
-	many	TRBV12-3/TRBV12-4	TRBJ2-7	CASSWGNYEQYF	TGTGCCAGCAGTTGGGGGAACTACGAGCAGTACTTC
-	many	TRBV2	TRBJ1-3	CAGKVSYGNTIYF	TGTGCCGGCAAAGTTTCGTATGGAAACACCATATATTTT
TRBD2	many	TRBV13	TRBJ2-3	CASSLGSGRGTDTQYF	TGTGCCAGCAGCTTAGGTAGCGGGAGGGGAACAGATACGCAGTATTTT
TRBD2	-	TRBV19	TRBJ2-5	CASSSWEGETQYF	TGTGCCAGTAGTTCCTGGGAGGGAGAGACCCAGTACTTC
-	many	TRBV3-1	TRBJ1-4	CASSQDRRPEKLFF	TGTGCCAGCAGCCAAGACCGCCGCCCTGAAAAACTGTTTTTT
TRBD2	-	TRBV3-1	TRBJ2-1	CASSLERDEQFF	TGTGCCAGCAGCCTCGAGCGGGACGAGCAGTTCTTC
-	many	TRBV20-1	TRBJ1-3	CSAMGSGNTIYF	TGCAGTGCTATGGGATCTGGAAACACCATATATTTT
TRBD2	-	TRBV11-2	TRBJ2-7	CASSLEGLAGGYEQYF	TGTGCCAGCAGCTTAGAAGGACTAGCGGGAGGTTACGAGCAGTACTTC
-	many	TRBV30	TRBJ2-1	CAWSGGGTVFF	TGTGCCTGGAGTGGGGGCGGAACGGTGTTCTTC
TRBD1	many	TRBV12-3/TRBV12-4	TRBJ2-5	CASSAGGTGGETQYF	TGTGCCAGCAGCGCCGGAGGGACAGGCGGAGAGACCCAGTACTTC
TRBD2	-	TRBV9	TRBJ2-1	CASSVGGTVVRREDSYNEQFF	TGTGCCAGCAGCGTAGGGGGCACGGTAGTTAGGCGGGAGGACTCCTACAATGAGCAGTTCTTC
TRBD1	few	TRBV5-8	TRBJ2-2	CASSLDDRASNTGELFF	TGTGCCAGCAGCTTGGATGACAGGGCCTCGAACACCGGGGAGCTGTTTTTT
-	many	TRBV2	TRBJ1-1	CASSEPWGAGGTEAFF	TGTGCCAGCAGTGAACCCTGGGGCGCCGGCGGGACTGAAGCTTTCTTT